This T cell receptor (beta chain) was captured in a study of blood T cell repertoires in COVID-19. Study details: Samples of COVID-19 (acute and convalescent) were obtained from the United States, Italy and Spain. The analysed material was cDNA or gDNA that came from T cells, B-cell-depleted T cells, or PBMCs.

This clone was seen more than once but under ten times. Authors' data handling: Counts of nucleated cells, estimated from reference gene primer amplification, were obtained. Clones were read by immunoSEQ multiplex PCR, and TCRdb kept only the in-frame ones, dropping some. Clonal size and the V and J genes are those of that table, whereas D and trimming came from the DNA. Of about 80,000 clones listed, approximately 80% are singletons. V was shortened by 5 bases and J by 9 bases, with 20 bases between the two germline ends. This CDR3 is 16 amino acids long. The germline V gene has CDR1 LNHDA and CDR2 SQIVND (reference sequence).

Sequencing was carried out using peripheral blood. V and J are TRBV19 and TRBJ1-6; possible D gene TRBD1, 6 bases. The sequence came from a man older than 75 with acute or convalescent COVID-19. This CDR3 is CASSDRSRGRFSPLHF. CDR3 nucleotide sequence: TGTGCCAGTAGTGATAGATCCAGGGGTCGTTTTTCACCCCTCCACTTT. Using reference TRBV19 and TRBJ1-6 for the parts outside the CDR3, the full variable domain is DGGITQSPKYLFRKEGQNVTLSCEQNLNHDAMYWYRQDPGQGLRLIYYSQIVNDFQKGDIAEGYSVSREKKESFPLTVTSAQKNPTAFYLCASSDRSRGRFSPLHFGNGTRLTVT.